The T cell receptor beta chain under discussion was sequenced for a study of OX40 agonist ivuxolimab in advanced cancers. Study-level information: Three patients showed partial responses: one hepatocellular carcinoma and two cutaneous melanoma cases.

The CDR3 runs 16 residues. Germline lookup yields CDR1 MNHEY and CDR2 SMNVEV (reference sequence). J lost 6 bases, V lost 2 bases, and 9 bases had no gene match. Here immunoSEQ multiplex PCR was the method, and the copy in TCRdb shows in-frame clones only, minus some. The sample has around 65,000 clones, roughly 90% seen once. The V and J genes are TRBV27 and TRBJ2-3, with 9 bases matching TRBD1. The sample here was CD4+ or CD8+ T cells sorted from blood, taken in a trial of the OX40 agonist ivuxolimab. The sequence was obtained from an adult with an advanced solid tumor such as melanoma, head and neck, liver or kidney cancer. In DNA form, the CDR3 reads TGTGCCAGCAGTTTAACCACAGGGGGCCTTCAGGATACGCAGTATTTT. Translating gives CASSLTTGGLQDTQYF.